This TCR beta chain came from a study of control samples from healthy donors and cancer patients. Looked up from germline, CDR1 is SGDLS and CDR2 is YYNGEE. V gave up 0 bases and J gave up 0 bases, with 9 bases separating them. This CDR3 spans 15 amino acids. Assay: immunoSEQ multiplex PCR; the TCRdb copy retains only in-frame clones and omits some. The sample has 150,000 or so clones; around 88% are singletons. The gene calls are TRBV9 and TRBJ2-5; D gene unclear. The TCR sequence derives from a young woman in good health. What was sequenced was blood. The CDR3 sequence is CASSVEGLDQETQYF. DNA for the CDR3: TGTGCCAGCAGCGTAGAGGGTTTGGACCAAGAGACCCAGTACTTC.